This T cell receptor beta chain was identified during a study of T cells after posttransplantation cyclophosphamide. Regarding the study as a whole: Recipient CMV seropositivity and CMV reactivation strongly tracked TRB clonality. TRB overlap between skin or GI tissue T cells and blood was limited. Donor CD8+ memory clones often dominated recipient blood repertoires at later times.

This CDR3 is 13 amino acids long. Germline CDR1 is MGHDK and CDR2 is SYGVNS. The V gene lost 0 bases and the J gene lost 8 bases, with 7 bases spanning the gap. This clone has at least ten counts. Its antigen is undetermined. Here immunoSEQ multiplex PCR was the method, and the copy in TCRdb shows in-frame clones only, minus some. Listed for the sample are about 30,000 clones, none seen a single time. The related graft donor's blood sample was taken on the day of bone marrow donation. The chain combines TRBV25-1 with TRBJ1-4, with D possibly matching TRBD1 (6 bases). The sequencing input was PBMCs. This TCR was recovered from a woman in her 30s in good health and a related stem cell transplant donor. CDR3 region: CASSEYRGEKLFF. The CDR3 bases are TGTGCCAGCAGTGAATACAGGGGAGAAAAACTGTTTTTT.